This TCR beta chain stems from a study of T cell changes during pregnancy in multiple sclerosis. Here immunoSEQ multiplex PCR was the method, and the copy in TCRdb shows in-frame clones only, minus some. The sample gives 35,000 to 45,000 clones, roughly 92% of which show up once; about 1.5% is in the top ten. J gave up 5 bases and V 7 bases, and 24 bases lay outside the gene matches. Per germline, CDR1 LGHNT and CDR2 FRNRAP. CDR3 length: 19 amino acids. Sequences were obtained from peripheral blood. The chain couples TRBV12-5 to TRBJ2-5; 8 nucleotides align to TRBD2. The TCR originated in a female donor with multiple sclerosis, enrolled in a pregnancy study. The chain's CDR3 is CASVRKFENLAGPPETQYF. The CDR3 nucleotides are TGTGCTAGTGTCCGCAAATTTGAAAACTTAGCGGGACCCCCCGAGACCCAGTACTTC.